This T cell receptor (beta chain) came from a study of T cells in Graves' hyperthyroidism and ophthalmopathy. Study summary: Prior to any treatment, at the point of initial diagnosis, peripheral blood was collected.

Newly diagnosed patients aged 18 to 65 had hyperthyroidism of under 2 months' duration. Exclusion criteria comprised uncontrolled infection, other autoimmune disease, pregnancy or lactation. Germline CDR1 PRHDT, CDR2 FYEKMQ (reference sequence). V lost 5 bases and J lost 4, with 17 bases in between. This CDR3 contains 15 residues. This clonotype was picked up many times. Its antigen is not known. TCR beta CDR3 regions were amplified from RNA. An initial round of RT-PCR targeting the TCR CDR3 relied on the HTBI primer set. TCRdb re-called the multiplex PCR reads with MiXCR, one entry per CDR3 protein. The sample has 400,000 to 550,000 distinct CDR3 sequences; approximately 14% are singletons. Study findings and constraints: A model built on 13 V-J features separated ophthalmopathy from stable hyperthyroidism.

The specimen sequenced was blood. The sequence was obtained from a woman between 18 and 30 years old with Graves' hyperthyroidism. The V call is TRBV13, the J call TRBJ1-1; no definite D call. CDR3: CASSTPAGSGTEAFF. As DNA, the CDR3 is TGTGCCAGCAGCACCCCTGCGGGTAGCGGCACTGAAGCTTTCTTT.